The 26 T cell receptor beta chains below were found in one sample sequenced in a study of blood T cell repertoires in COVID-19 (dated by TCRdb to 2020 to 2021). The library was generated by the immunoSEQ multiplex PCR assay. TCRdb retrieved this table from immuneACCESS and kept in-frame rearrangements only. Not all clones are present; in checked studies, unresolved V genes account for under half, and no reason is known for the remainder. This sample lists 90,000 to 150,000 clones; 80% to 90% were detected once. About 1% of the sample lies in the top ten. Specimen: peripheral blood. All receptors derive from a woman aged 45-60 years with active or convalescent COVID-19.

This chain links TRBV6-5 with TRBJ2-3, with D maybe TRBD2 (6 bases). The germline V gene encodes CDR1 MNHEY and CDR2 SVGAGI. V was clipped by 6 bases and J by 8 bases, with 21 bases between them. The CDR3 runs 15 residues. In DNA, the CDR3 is TGTGCCAGCAGCCGGGCAACTCGGGACTCCACTACGCAGTATTTT. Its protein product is CASSRATRDSTTQYF.

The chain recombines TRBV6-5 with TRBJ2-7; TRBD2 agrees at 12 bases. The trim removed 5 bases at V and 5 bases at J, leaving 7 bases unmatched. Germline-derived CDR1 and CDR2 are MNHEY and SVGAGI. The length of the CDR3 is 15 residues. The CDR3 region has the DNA TGTGCCAGCAGTCCAAGACTAGCGGGAGTTGACGAGCAGTACTTC. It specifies CASSPRLAGVDEQYF.

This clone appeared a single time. The CDR3 DNA is TGCGCCAGCGCGCGGACGACTAGCGGGAGTTCCTACGAGCAGTACTTC. It translates to CASARTTSGSSYEQYF. The rearrangement links TRBV23-1 to TRBJ2-7; 12 nucleotides agree with TRBD2. TRBV23-1 qualifies as an ORF whose function is uncertain. The CDR3 sequence is 16 residues long. The V segment lost 8 bases and the J segment 1 base; nucleotides outside the gene matches: 9.

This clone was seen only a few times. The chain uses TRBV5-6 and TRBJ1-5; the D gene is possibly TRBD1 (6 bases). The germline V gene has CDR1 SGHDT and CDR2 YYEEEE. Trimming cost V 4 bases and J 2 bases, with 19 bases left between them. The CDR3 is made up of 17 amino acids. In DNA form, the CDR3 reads TGTGCCAGCAGCACCTCAGGGGTACAACGGGGCAATCAGCCCCAGCATTTT. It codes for CASSTSGVQRGNQPQHF.

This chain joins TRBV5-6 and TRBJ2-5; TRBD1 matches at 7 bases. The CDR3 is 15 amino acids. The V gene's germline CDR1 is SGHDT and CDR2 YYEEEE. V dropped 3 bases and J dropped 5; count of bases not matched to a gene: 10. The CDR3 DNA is TGTGCCAGCAGCTCCAGAATGACAGGGAAGGAGACCCAGTACTTC. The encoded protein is CASSSRMTGKETQYF.

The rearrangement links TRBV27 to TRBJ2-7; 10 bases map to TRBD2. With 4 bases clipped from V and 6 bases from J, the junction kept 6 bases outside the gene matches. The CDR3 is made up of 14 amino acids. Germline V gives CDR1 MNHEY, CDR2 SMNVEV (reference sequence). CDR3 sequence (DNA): TGTGCCAGCAGTTGGCTAGCGGGAGACGCCGAGCAGTACTTC. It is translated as CASSWLAGDAEQYF.

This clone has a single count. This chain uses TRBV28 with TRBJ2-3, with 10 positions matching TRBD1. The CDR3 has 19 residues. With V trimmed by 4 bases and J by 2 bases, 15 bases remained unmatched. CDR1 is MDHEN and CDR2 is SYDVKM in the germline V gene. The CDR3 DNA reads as TGTGCCAGCAGTTCTGGTGGACAGGGGGGGCGGGCCAACACAGATACGCAGTATTTT. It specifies CASSSGGQGGRANTDTQYF.

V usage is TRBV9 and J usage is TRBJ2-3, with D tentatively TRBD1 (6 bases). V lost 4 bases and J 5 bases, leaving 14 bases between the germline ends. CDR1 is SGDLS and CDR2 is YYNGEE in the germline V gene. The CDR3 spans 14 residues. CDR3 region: CASSHQDSRDTQYF. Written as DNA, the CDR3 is TGTGCCAGCAGCCATCAGGACAGCCGAGATACGCAGTATTTT.

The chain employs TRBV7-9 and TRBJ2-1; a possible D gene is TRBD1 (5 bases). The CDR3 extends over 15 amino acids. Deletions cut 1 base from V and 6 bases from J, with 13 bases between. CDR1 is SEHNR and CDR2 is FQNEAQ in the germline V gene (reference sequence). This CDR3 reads CASSLGLGRPNEQFF. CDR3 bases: TGTGCCAGCAGCTTAGGGTTGGGGCGACCCAATGAGCAGTTCTTC.

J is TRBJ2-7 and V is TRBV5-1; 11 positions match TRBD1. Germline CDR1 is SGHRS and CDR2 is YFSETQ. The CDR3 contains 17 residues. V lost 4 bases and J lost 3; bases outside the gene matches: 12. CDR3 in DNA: TGCGCCAGCAGCCCCCACTTAGCCGGGACAGGGGGCTACGAGCAGTACTTC. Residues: CASSPHLAGTGGYEQYF.

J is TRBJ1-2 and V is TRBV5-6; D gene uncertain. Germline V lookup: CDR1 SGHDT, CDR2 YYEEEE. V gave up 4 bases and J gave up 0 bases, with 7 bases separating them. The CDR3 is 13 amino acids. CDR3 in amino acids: CASSQRSNYGYTF. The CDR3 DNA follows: TGTGCCAGCAGCCAGCGATCTAACTATGGCTACACCTTC.

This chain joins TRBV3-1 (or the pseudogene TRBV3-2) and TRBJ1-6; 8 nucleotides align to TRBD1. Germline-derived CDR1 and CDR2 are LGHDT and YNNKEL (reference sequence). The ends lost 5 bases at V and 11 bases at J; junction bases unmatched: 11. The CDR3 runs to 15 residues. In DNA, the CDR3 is TGTGCCAGCAGCACCCAGACAGGGGCCTCAACACCCCTCCACTTT. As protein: CASSTQTGASTPLHF.

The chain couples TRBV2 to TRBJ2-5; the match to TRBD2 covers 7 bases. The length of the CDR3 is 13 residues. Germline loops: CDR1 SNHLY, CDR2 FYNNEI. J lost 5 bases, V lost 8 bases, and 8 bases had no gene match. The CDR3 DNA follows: TGTGCCAGCTTCCGCGGGAGTAAGGAGACCCAGTACTTC. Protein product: CASFRGSKETQYF.

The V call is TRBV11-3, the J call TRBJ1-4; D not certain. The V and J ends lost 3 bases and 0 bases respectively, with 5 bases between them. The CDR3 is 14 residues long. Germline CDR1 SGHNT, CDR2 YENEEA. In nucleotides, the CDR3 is TGTGCCAGCAGCTTGGCGGCAACTAATGAAAAACTGTTTTTT. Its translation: CASSLAATNEKLFF.

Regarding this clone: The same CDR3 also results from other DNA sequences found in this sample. This chain's CDR3 is CSAPEETQYF. The CDR3 coding sequence is TGCAGTGCTCCCGAAGAGACCCAGTACTTC. V gene TRBV20-1 combines with J gene TRBJ2-5, with D uncertain. This CDR3 is 10 amino acids long. Trimming stripped 5 bases from V and 3 bases from J, with 4 bases between. Germline V lookup: CDR1 DFQATT, CDR2 SNEGSKA (reference sequence).

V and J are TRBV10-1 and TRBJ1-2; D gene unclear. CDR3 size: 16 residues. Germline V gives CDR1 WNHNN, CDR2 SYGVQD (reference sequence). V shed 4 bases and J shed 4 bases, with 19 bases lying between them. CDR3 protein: CASSANLTDTAYGYTF. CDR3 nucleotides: TGCGCCAGCAGTGCGAATCTAACAGACACAGCCTATGGCTACACCTTC.

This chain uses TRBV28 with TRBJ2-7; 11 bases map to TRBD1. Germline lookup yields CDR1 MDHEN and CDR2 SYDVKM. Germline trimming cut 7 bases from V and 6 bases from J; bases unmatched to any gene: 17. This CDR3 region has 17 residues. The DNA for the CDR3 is TGTGCCAGCACCCAGCCTTTTACAGGGACAGGGGGATCCGAGCAGTACTTC. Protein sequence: CASTQPFTGTGGSEQYF. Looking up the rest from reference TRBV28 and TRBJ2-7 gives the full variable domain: DVKVTQSSRYLVKRTGEKVFLECVQDMDHENMFWYRQDPGLGLRLIYFSYDVKMKEKGDIPEGYSVSREKKERFSLILESASTNQTSMYLCASTQPFTGTGGSEQYFGPGTRLTVT.

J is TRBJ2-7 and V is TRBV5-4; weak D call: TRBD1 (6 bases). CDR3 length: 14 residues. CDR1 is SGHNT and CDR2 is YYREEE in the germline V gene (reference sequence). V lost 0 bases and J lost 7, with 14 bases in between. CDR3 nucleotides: TGTGCCAGCAGCTTGGACAGGGTGGCTCGAGAGCAGTACTTC. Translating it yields CASSLDRVAREQYF.

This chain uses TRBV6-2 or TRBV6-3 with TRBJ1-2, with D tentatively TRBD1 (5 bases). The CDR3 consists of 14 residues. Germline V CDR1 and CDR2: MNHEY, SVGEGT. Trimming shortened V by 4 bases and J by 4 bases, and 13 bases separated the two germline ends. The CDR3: CASSFDRVIYGYTF. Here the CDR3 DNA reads TGTGCCAGCAGTTTCGACAGAGTGATCTATGGCTACACCTTC.

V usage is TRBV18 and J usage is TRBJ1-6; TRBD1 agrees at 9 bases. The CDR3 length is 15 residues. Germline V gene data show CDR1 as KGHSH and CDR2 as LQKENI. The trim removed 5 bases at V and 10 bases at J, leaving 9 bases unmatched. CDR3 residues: CASSAGQGSESPLHF. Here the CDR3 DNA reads TGTGCCAGCTCAGCGGGACAGGGTTCGGAGTCACCCCTCCACTTT.

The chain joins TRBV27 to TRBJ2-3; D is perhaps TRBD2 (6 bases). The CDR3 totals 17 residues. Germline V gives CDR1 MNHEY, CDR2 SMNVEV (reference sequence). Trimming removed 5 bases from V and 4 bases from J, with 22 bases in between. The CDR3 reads CASSVIPGLQGPDTQYF. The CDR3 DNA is TGTGCCAGCAGTGTTATTCCGGGACTCCAAGGCCCAGATACGCAGTATTTT.

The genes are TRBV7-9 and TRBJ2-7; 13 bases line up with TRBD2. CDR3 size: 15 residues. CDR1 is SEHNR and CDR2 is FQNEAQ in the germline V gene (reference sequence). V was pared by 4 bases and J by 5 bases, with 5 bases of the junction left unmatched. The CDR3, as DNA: TGTGCCAGCAGCTATTGGACTAGCGGGAGCGACGAGCAGTACTTC. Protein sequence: CASSYWTSGSDEQYF.

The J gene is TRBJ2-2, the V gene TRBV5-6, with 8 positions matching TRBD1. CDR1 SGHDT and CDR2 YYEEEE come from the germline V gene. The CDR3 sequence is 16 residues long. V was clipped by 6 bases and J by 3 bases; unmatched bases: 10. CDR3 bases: TGTGCCAGCACCCTTAGATCAGGGGGCTACACCGGGGAGCTGTTTTTT. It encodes CASTLRSGGYTGELFF.

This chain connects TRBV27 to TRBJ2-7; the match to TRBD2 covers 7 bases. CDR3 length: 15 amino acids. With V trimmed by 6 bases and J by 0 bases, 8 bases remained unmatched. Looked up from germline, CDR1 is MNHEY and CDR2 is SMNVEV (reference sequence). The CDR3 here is CASRPGLGSSYEQYF. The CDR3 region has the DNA TGTGCCAGCAGGCCCGGACTAGGTAGCTCCTACGAGCAGTACTTC.

The CDR3 region is CASSVGVGQGLFEAFF. In nucleotides, the CDR3 is TGTGCCAGCAGCGTAGGGGTAGGGCAGGGGTTATTTGAAGCTTTCTTT. The V call is TRBV9, the J call TRBJ1-1, with a weak D call TRBD1 (6 bases). This CDR3 contains 16 residues. Trimming removed 0 bases from V and 7 bases from J, with 19 bases in between. Germline V gene lookup returns CDR1 SGDLS and CDR2 YYNGEE.

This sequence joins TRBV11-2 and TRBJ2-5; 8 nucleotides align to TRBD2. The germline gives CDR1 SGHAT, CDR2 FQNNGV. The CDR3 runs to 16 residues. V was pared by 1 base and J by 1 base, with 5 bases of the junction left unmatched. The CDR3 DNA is TGTGCCAGCAGCTTAGGGAGCGGGGGTCTCCAAGAGACCCAGTACTTC. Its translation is CASSLGSGGLQETQYF.